The 4 T cell receptor beta chains below were found in one sample sequenced in a study of CD8 T cells in Susac syndrome. The authors reverse transcribed roughly 0.5 to 1 ug RNA with random hexamers. In TCRdb, the immunoSEQ multiplex PCR reads were re-called with MiXCR into one record per CDR3 protein. This sample has approximately 150,000 distinct CDR3 sequences; about 94% occur once, and the top ten carry 0.12% to 0.15%. The sample was CD4+ T cells from PBMCs. All receptors come from a human donor in good health.

The chain carries TRBV2 and TRBJ2-1, with D unclear. The CDR3 length is 16 residues. CDR1 and CDR2 from the germline V gene are SNHLY and FYNNEI. V was shortened by 4 bases and J by 4 bases, with 17 bases between the two germline ends. The CDR3 reads CASSGPEDADYNEQFF. The CDR3 DNA reads TGTGCCAGCAGTGGACCAGAGGATGCGGATTACAATGAGCAGTTCTTC. Combining the CDR3 with reference TRBV2 and TRBJ2-1 gives the whole variable domain EPEVTQTPSHQVTQMGQEVILRCVPISNHLYFYWYRQILGQKVEFLVSFYNNEISEKSEIFDDQFSVERPDGSNFTLKIRSTKLEDSAMYFCASSGPEDADYNEQFFGPGTRLTVL.

The V and J genes are TRBV7-9 and TRBJ2-7; D remains unclear. Looked up from germline, CDR1 is SEHNR and CDR2 is FQNEAQ (reference sequence). Trimming left V 7 bases short and J 3 bases short, with 10 bases between. The CDR3 loop spans 12 amino acids. The CDR3 DNA reads TGTGCCAGCACCACCTCGGGCTACGAGCAGTACTTC. It codes for CASTTSGYEQYF.

The genes are TRBV6-6 and TRBJ2-7, with TRBD1 as a possible D gene (6 bases). The CDR3 has 14 amino acids. Deletions cut 7 bases from V and 1 base from J, with 14 bases between. CDR1 is MNHNY, CDR2 SVGAGI, per germline (reference sequence). CDR3: CASMRTAESYEQYF. For the CDR3, the DNA is TGTGCCAGCATGCGGACAGCCGAGTCCTACGAGCAGTACTTC.

The V gene is TRBV20-1, the J gene TRBJ2-1, with 9 nucleotides matching TRBD2. The trim removed 5 bases at V and 2 bases at J, leaving 7 bases unmatched. The CDR3 length is 15 residues. Germline V gene sequence: CDR1 DFQATT, CDR2 SNEGSKA (reference sequence). CDR3 amino acids: CSAQVAGGPYNEQFF. The CDR3 DNA reads as TGCAGTGCTCAAGTGGCGGGGGGGCCCTACAATGAGCAGTTCTTC.